This T cell receptor beta chain comes out of a study of vaccination and CD4 T cells after COVID-19. The V gene's germline CDR1 is DFQATT and CDR2 SNEGSKA (reference sequence). The CDR3 is made up of 14 amino acids. Trimming took 1 base from V and 3 from J, leaving 13 bases between them. Study-wide results and limits: Counts of SARS-CoV-2-reactive clonotypes had a median that went from roughly 21 to 40, a nonsignificant change.

As to treatment: roughly 11-day PBMC culture with coronavirus spike peptide pools or control peptides (ViraFEST assay). TCR sequencing followed the expansion of antigen-specific T cells with peptide pools in ViraFEST. Worth noting for this clonotype: Its target is not known.

An Oncomine TCR Beta short-read assay was used to sequence the DNA from cultured CD4+ T cells. MiXCR, applied by TCRdb to the PCR reads, yields one record per CDR3 protein. The table includes around 4,000 distinct CDR3 sequences, roughly 19% detected once. The J gene is TRBJ2-7, the V gene TRBV20-1, with D unclear. The receptor was isolated from a human donor who had recovered from COVID-19. Material for sequencing was CD4+ T cells from blood, cultured in vitro. CDR3 amino acids: CSARAPGPGYEQYF. Here the CDR3 DNA reads TGCAGTGCTAGAGCCCCAGGCCCGGGCTACGAGCAGTACTTC.